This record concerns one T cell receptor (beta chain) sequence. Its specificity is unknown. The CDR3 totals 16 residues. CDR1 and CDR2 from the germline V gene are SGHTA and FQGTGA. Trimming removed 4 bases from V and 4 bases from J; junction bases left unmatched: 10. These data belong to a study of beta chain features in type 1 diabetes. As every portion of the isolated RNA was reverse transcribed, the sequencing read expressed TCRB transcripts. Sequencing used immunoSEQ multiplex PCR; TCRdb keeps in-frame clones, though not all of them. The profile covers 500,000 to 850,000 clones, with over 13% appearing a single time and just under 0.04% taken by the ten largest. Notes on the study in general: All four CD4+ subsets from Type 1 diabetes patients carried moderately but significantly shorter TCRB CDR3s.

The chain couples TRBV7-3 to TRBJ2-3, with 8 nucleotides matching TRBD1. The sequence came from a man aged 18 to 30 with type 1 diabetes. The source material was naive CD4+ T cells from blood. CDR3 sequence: CASSSLGPGGADTQYF. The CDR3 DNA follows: TGTGCCAGCAGCTCCCTCGGGCCAGGGGGCGCAGATACGCAGTATTTT.